These T cell receptor beta chains were read from a single sample in a study of CD8+CD57+ T cells in acquired aplastic anemia. One entry per CDR3 protein, called by TCRdb with MiXCR from the reads. Of more than 150,000 distinct CDR3 sequences listed, around 66% are singletons. The sample consisted of sorted CD4+, CD8+, or CD8+CD57+ T cells (not recorded which) from PBMCs. Every receptor here comes from a human donor with severe aplastic anemia or a healthy control (not recorded which). Each CDR3 is given with its conserved first and last residue. D genes are given only for firm matches. Rows give clone size only sometimes, using once, few, many, or a class for an expanded clone.

>.|TRBJ2-7|TRBD2|TRBV5-1
CASSLGLRAGVPYEQYF
TGCGCCAGCAGCTTGGGACTCCGGGCGGGAGTTCCCTACGAGCAGTACTTC
>once|TRBJ2-1|.|TRBV9
CASSDRGREYNYEQFF
TGTGCCAGCAGCGATCGAGGCAGGGAGTATAACTATGAGCAGTTCTTC
>.|TRBJ2-1|TRBD2|TRBV2
CASYKGLAAYNEQFF
TGTGCCAGCTATAAAGGACTAGCGGCCTACAATGAGCAGTTCTTC
>many|TRBJ2-5|.|TRBV5-1
CASSLGGRGGSGETQYF
TGCGCCAGCAGCTTGGGGGGTCGGGGAGGTAGCGGAGAGACCCAGTACTTC
>.|TRBJ1-5|.|TRBV29-1
CSVGTGTSNQPQHF
TGCAGCGTTGGAACAGGGACCTCCAATCAGCCCCAGCATTTT
>.|TRBJ1-1|TRBD1|TRBV29-1
CSGGQGNTEAFF
TGCAGTGGGGGACAGGGGAACACTGAAGCTTTCTTT
>.|TRBJ1-1|.|TRBV6-6
CASSYWGNTEAFF
TGTGCCAGCAGTTACTGGGGAAACACTGAAGCTTTCTTT
>few|TRBJ1-1|.|TRBV2
CASKGSMNTEAFF
TGTGCCAGCAAGGGCAGCATGAACACTGAAGCTTTCTTT
>many|TRBJ2-7|.|TRBV12-5
CASGLMLEQYF
TGTGCTAGTGGTTTGATGCTGGAGCAGTACTTC
>.|TRBJ2-2|.|TRBV24-1
CATSDPTFSGELFF
TGTGCCACCAGTGACCCGACCTTCTCCGGGGAGCTGTTTTTT
>few|TRBJ2-1|.|TRBV3-1
CASSLRRTAYYNEQFF
TGTGCCAGCAGCCTCCGCAGGACAGCGTACTACAATGAGCAGTTCTTC
>.|TRBJ2-7|.|TRBV2
CASSGFNEQYF
TGTGCCAGCAGTGGGTTTAACGAGCAGTACTTC
>.|TRBJ2-3|TRBD1|TRBV19
CASSILGQGSTDTQYF
TGTGCCAGTAGTATCCTTGGACAGGGCAGCACAGATACGCAGTATTTT
>many|TRBJ2-3|TRBD2|TRBV7-9
CASSRTSGDTDTQYF
TGTGCCAGCAGCCGGACTAGCGGTGACACAGATACGCAGTATTTT
>.|TRBJ2-7|.|TRBV4-3
CASSQEFGGRYEQYF
TGCGCCAGCAGCCAAGAATTCGGGGGCCGGTACGAGCAGTACTTC
>many|TRBJ2-1|.|TRBV7-2
CASSLYRDNYNEQFF
TGTGCCAGCAGCTTATACCGGGACAACTACAATGAGCAGTTCTTC
>.|TRBJ2-3|.|TRBV7-2
CASSLVGSSDTQYF
TGTGCCAGCAGCTTAGTCGGTAGTTCAGATACGCAGTATTTT
>few|TRBJ1-5|.|TRBV12-3/TRBV12-4
CASSEEGTNQPQHF
TGTGCCAGCAGTGAGGAGGGAACGAATCAGCCCCAGCATTTT
>.|TRBJ1-2|.|TRBV29-1
CSVEVKGAGYTF
TGCAGCGTTGAAGTCAAAGGTGCTGGCTACACCTTC
>.|TRBJ2-7|TRBD2|TRBV7-2
CASSERLSGSRIEQYF
TGTGCCAGCAGTGAACGATTAAGCGGGAGTCGCATCGAGCAGTACTTC
>few|TRBJ2-2|TRBD2|TRBV7-9
CASSDRGRAGGSYTGELFF
TGTGCCAGCAGCGACCGGGGCAGAGCGGGAGGGTCTTACACCGGGGAGCTGTTTTTT
>.|TRBJ1-1|.|TRBV7-9
CAVVNTEAFF
TGTGCCGTGGTGAACACTGAAGCTTTCTTT
>.|TRBJ1-1|.|TRBV7-3
CASRGGGSTEAFF
TGTGCCAGCAGGGGGGGTGGCTCCACTGAAGCTTTCTTT
>.|TRBJ2-1|.|TRBV7-2
CASSRLAGANEQFF
TGTGCCAGCAGCCGCCTTGCAGGTGCGAATGAGCAGTTCTTC
>.|TRBJ2-5|TRBD1|TRBV5-1
CASSLIGQGSETQYF
TGCGCCAGCAGCTTGATAGGACAGGGATCGGAGACCCAGTACTTC
>.|TRBJ2-5|.|TRBV9
CARSVDLQETQYF
TGTGCCAGAAGCGTAGACCTCCAAGAGACCCAGTACTTC
>.|TRBJ2-7|TRBD2|TRBV9
CASSVAGGSAEQYF
TGTGCCAGCAGCGTAGCGGGGGGATCTGCCGAGCAGTACTTC
>.|TRBJ2-3|TRBD1|TRBV24-1
CATSDDRGRRGRTDTQYF
TGTGCCACCAGTGACGACAGGGGGCGCAGGGGGCGCACAGATACGCAGTATTTT
>.|TRBJ2-7|TRBD1|TRBV24-1
CATSDPRDSPYEQYF
TGTGCCACCAGTGATCCCCGGGACAGTCCCTACGAGCAGTACTTC
>.|TRBJ1-4|.|TRBV7-6
CARSPGKGLSNHRRGNEKLFF
TGTGCCAGGAGCCCCGGCAAGGGACTGAGCAATCACCGCCGGGGGAACGAAAAACTGTTTTTT
>many|TRBJ2-1|.|TRBV19
CASSLGDLEHNEQFF
TGTGCCAGTAGTCTAGGGGATTTAGAACACAATGAGCAGTTCTTC
>.|TRBJ2-3|.|TRBV12-3/TRBV12-4
CASSFKGSDTQYF
TGTGCCAGCAGTTTCAAGGGGTCAGATACGCAGTATTTT
>.|TRBJ1-2|.|TRBV20-1
CSAREGGFPGYTF
TGCAGTGCTAGAGAGGGCGGCTTCCCTGGCTACACCTTC
>few|TRBJ1-1|.|TRBV29-1
CSVGVNTEAFF
TGCAGCGTTGGGGTCAACACTGAAGCTTTCTTT
>.|TRBJ2-7|.|TRBV19
CASSIRQGYEQYF
TGTGCCAGTAGTATTCGTCAGGGCTACGAGCAGTACTTC
>.|TRBJ1-1|.|TRBV20-1
CSADTGGQSTEAFF
TGCAGTGCTGACACCGGGGGGCAGAGCACTGAAGCTTTCTTT
>.|TRBJ2-1|.|TRBV7-6
CASSQTRGYFREQFF
TGTGCCAGCAGCCAGACTAGGGGGTATTTCCGGGAGCAGTTCTTC
>.|TRBJ2-7|TRBD1|TRBV6-5
CASSKDRGYEQYF
TGTGCCAGCAGTAAGGACAGGGGCTACGAGCAGTACTTC
>.|TRBJ2-5|.|TRBV7-3
CASSNSGQETQYF
TGTGCCAGCTCAAATTCGGGCCAAGAGACCCAGTACTTC
>.|TRBJ1-6|.|TRBV5-1
CASSLASGNSPLHF
TGCGCCAGCAGCTTGGCCTCAGGGAATTCACCCCTCCACTTT
>.|TRBJ1-1|.|TRBV9
CASSARQDLNTEAFF
TGTGCCAGCAGCGCACGACAGGATTTGAACACTGAAGCTTTCTTT
>.|TRBJ2-7|.|TRBV7-2
CASSPRLQGWGYEQYF
TGTGCCAGCAGCCCCAGGCTGCAGGGTTGGGGTTACGAGCAGTACTTC
>.|TRBJ2-1|.|TRBV7-6
CASSLLNNEQFF
TGTGCCAGCAGCCTCCTAAACAATGAGCAGTTCTTC
>.|TRBJ2-5|TRBD2|TRBV7-9
CASSKLAGGRETQYF
TGTGCCAGCAGCAAGTTAGCGGGGGGAAGAGAGACCCAGTACTTC
>.|TRBJ1-1|TRBD1|TRBV6-1
CASSSRQGVVQTEAFF
TGTGCCAGCAGTTCCCGACAGGGTGTGGTACAAACTGAAGCTTTCTTT
>once|TRBJ2-1|.|TRBV7-6
CASSPINNEQFF
TGTGCCAGCAGCCCAATCAACAATGAGCAGTTCTTC
>.|TRBJ2-3|.|TRBV10-3
CAIGGGADTQYF
TGTGCCATCGGAGGGGGAGCGGATACGCAGTATTTT
>.|TRBJ2-7|.|TRBV4-2
CASSQGSGTLAEQYF
TGTGCCAGCAGCCAAGGCTCCGGGACCCTAGCCGAGCAGTACTTC
>.|TRBJ1-2|TRBD1|TRBV15
CATSSTGVDYGYTF
TGTGCCACCAGCAGTACAGGGGTGGACTATGGCTACACCTTC
>.|TRBJ1-6|.|TRBV15
CATSRPRADSPLHF
TGTGCCACCAGCAGACCTCGCGCGGATTCACCCCTCCACTTT
>many|TRBJ2-7|TRBD1|TRBV10-3
CAITPGVGQALGEQYF
TGTGCCATCACCCCCGGGGTTGGACAGGCCCTAGGCGAGCAGTACTTC
>.|TRBJ2-7|TRBD1|TRBV29-1
CSVEGGTAKAYEQYF
TGCAGCGTTGAAGGGGGGACAGCTAAAGCCTACGAGCAGTACTTC
>many|TRBJ1-5|TRBD1|TRBV6-1
CASSQAGTGKNQPQHF
TGTGCCAGCAGTCAAGCCGGGACAGGGAAGAATCAGCCCCAGCATTTT
>.|TRBJ2-7|.|TRBV5-1
CASSPLEASYEQYF
TGCGCCAGCAGCCCGTTGGAGGCATCCTACGAGCAGTACTTC
>.|TRBJ2-4|TRBD2|TRBV7-9
CASSFAPQGLAGLFF
TGTGCCAGCAGCTTCGCACCACAAGGACTAGCGGGATTATTCTTC